Listed below are T cell receptor beta chains from one sample, sequenced in a study of T cell repertoires in cytomegalovirus infection. TCRdb independently ran MiXCR on the reads; one entry per CDR3 protein. Among 290,000 or so distinct CDR3 sequences listed, about 26% were seen once. The sequencing input was PBMCs. These receptors were taken from a human donor in good health (CMV status not recorded). Some clones in this sample may be carry-over from other donors' samples. Both conserved end residues are part of each CDR3. D genes are given only for firm matches. Expanded clones get a size class; other rows say once, few or many, or leave the size out.

v_call,clone_size,j_call,d_call,cdr3_nt,cdr3_aa
TRBV29-1,.,TRBJ2-7,.,TGCAGCGTGAACGACTTCTACGAGCAGTACTTC,CSVNDFYEQYF
TRBV18,.,TRBJ1-6,.,TGTGCCAGCTCACCTGCCGGGACGGAGAATTCACCCCTCCACTTT,CASSPAGTENSPLHF
TRBV3-1,.,TRBJ1-1,.,TGTGCCAGCAGCCAACGCATCGGTGGTGAAGCTTTCTTT,CASSQRIGGEAFF
TRBV7-2,many,TRBJ2-3,TRBD1,TGTGCCAGCAGTTCCCTGACAGGGCTCACAGATACGCAGTATTTT,CASSSLTGLTDTQYF
TRBV3-1,.,TRBJ2-7,.,TGTGCCAGCAGCCAGGCCGGGGCGACCTACGAGCAGTACTTC,CASSQAGATYEQYF
TRBV7-2,.,TRBJ1-1,.,TGTGCCAGCAGCTTAGGGCAGAGGGCGGGAGCTTTCTTT,CASSLGQRAGAFF
TRBV20-1,.,TRBJ2-1,TRBD2,TGCAGTGCTAGGGGACTAGCGGGGGGTAGGGGTGAGCAGTTCTTC,CSARGLAGGRGEQFF
TRBV7-2,many,TRBJ1-1,.,TGTGCCAGCAGCTTAGCGGGGACGGCGAACACTGAAGCTTTCTTT,CASSLAGTANTEAFF
TRBV7-2,few,TRBJ2-7,.,TGTGCCAGCAGCTTAGAAGTATTGCGGGCTTTGCAGTACTTC,CASSLEVLRALQYF
TRBV7-2,many,TRBJ2-7,TRBD2,TGTGCCAGCAGCTTAGGACTAGCGGGGGCCATCGGGTACGAGCAGTACTTC,CASSLGLAGAIGYEQYF
TRBV7-2,many,TRBJ2-5,.,TGTGCCAGCAGCCCAGTGGCCTGGGGAGAGACCCAGTACTTC,CASSPVAWGETQYF
TRBV3-1,.,TRBJ2-3,.,TGTGCCAGCAGCTTTCCTATGGGGTCCACAGATACGCAGTATTTT,CASSFPMGSTDTQYF
TRBV7-2,many,TRBJ2-3,TRBD2,TGTGCCAGCAGCTTAAGGGTAGCGGGCAGCACAGATACGCAGTATTTT,CASSLRVAGSTDTQYF
TRBV2,few,TRBJ2-2,.,TGTGCCAGCAGGGGCAGGGTTAACACCGGGGAGCTGTTTTTT,CASRGRVNTGELFF
TRBV28,many,TRBJ2-5,TRBD1,TGTGCCACCCATCGGACAGGGGGCTTTGGAGAGACCCAGTACTTC,CATHRTGGFGETQYF
TRBV27,.,TRBJ2-1,.,TGTGCCAGCAGAAGGGGACTTAGCGGCGATGAGCAGTTCTTC,CASRRGLSGDEQFF
TRBV6-5,.,TRBJ2-1,TRBD2,TGTGCCAGCAGTTACGGCAGCGGGGGGTTACCCAATGAGCAGTTCTTC,CASSYGSGGLPNEQFF
TRBV20-1,.,TRBJ2-7,TRBD2,TGCAGTGCTAGAGATCCTTCTAGCGGATCCTCCTACGAGCAGTACTTC,CSARDPSSGSSYEQYF
TRBV28,few,TRBJ1-1,TRBD1,TGTGCCAGCAGTCCCCCGGGACAGAGTACTGAAGCTTTCTTT,CASSPPGQSTEAFF
TRBV7-2,.,TRBJ2-1,TRBD1,TGTGCCAGCAGCCTCCGACAGGGTCGTCAGGTCTTC,CASSLRQGRQVF
TRBV12-3/TRBV12-4,.,TRBJ2-2,.,TGTGCCAGCACCCTCCGGGGCAACGGGGAGCTGTTTTTT,CASTLRGNGELFF
TRBV19,.,TRBJ2-2,.,TGTGCCAGTAGTATTGGGCGACCCGGGGAGCTGTTTTTT,CASSIGRPGELFF
TRBV6-6,.,TRBJ2-3,.,TGTGCCAGCACCGAGGGGAGCGCGACAGATACGCAGTATTTT,CASTEGSATDTQYF
TRBV19,.,TRBJ1-4,.,TGTGCCAGCACCCGTGTCGCAGCTGATAATGAAAAACTGTTTTTT,CASTRVAADNEKLFF
TRBV20-1,few,TRBJ2-3,.,TGCAGTCAATACGAGACTAGCACAGATACGCAGTATTTT,CSQYETSTDTQYF
TRBV3-1,.,TRBJ2-1,.,TGTGCCAGCAGCCAGTGGGAGACAAAGCAGTTCTTC,CASSQWETKQFF
TRBV5-4,.,TRBJ2-1,.,TGTGCCAGCAGCGTCCCCGACAATGAGCAGTTCTTC,CASSVPDNEQFF
TRBV7-6,.,TRBJ1-6,.,TGTGCCAGCAGCCCAGTCAGGCAGGGGCAGGATTCACCCCTCCACTTT,CASSPVRQGQDSPLHF
TRBV2,.,TRBJ2-5,.,TGTGCCAGCAGTGAAGGACAGCTCCAAGAGACCCAGTACTTC,CASSEGQLQETQYF
TRBV12-3/TRBV12-4,few,TRBJ2-7,.,TGTGCCAGCAGCTCCTTTAGGTACGAGCAGTACTTC,CASSSFRYEQYF
TRBV2,.,TRBJ1-1,TRBD1,TGTGCCAGCAGAGTAAGGCAGGGGGGAACTGAAGCTTTCTTT,CASRVRQGGTEAFF
TRBV5-4,.,TRBJ2-7,.,TGTGCCAGCAGCTTGGAGGGGGGAACCTACGAGCAGTACTTC,CASSLEGGTYEQYF
TRBV28,few,TRBJ2-3,TRBD1,TGTGCCAGCAGTTTGAGGGACAGGCCCACAGATACGCAGTATTTT,CASSLRDRPTDTQYF
TRBV28,many,TRBJ1-4,.,TGTGCCAGCAGTTCCCAGACAGGACCGAATGAAAAACTGTTTTTT,CASSSQTGPNEKLFF
TRBV28,few,TRBJ2-6,.,TGTGCCAGCAGTTTATCCCTCCGCCCCGTCCTGACTTTC,CASSLSLRPVLTF
TRBV6-2/TRBV6-3,.,TRBJ2-5,TRBD1,TGTGCCAGCAGTTACAGGGACAGCAACCAAGAGACCCAGTACTTC,CASSYRDSNQETQYF
TRBV11-2,.,TRBJ2-7,.,TGTGCCAGCAGCTTAGATGTCGCGCAAACCTACGAGCAGTACTTC,CASSLDVAQTYEQYF
TRBV10-3,few,TRBJ2-1,TRBD2,TGTGCCATCCGTGGGGCGGGAGGAGACTACAATGAGCAGTTCTTC,CAIRGAGGDYNEQFF
TRBV20-1,.,TRBJ1-2,.,TGCAGTGCTAGAGATTTGCAGCAACTATATGGCTACACCTTC,CSARDLQQLYGYTF
TRBV20-1,.,TRBJ1-6,TRBD1,TGCAGTGCTACAGGGGGTATCTCCTATAATTCACCCCTCCACTTT,CSATGGISYNSPLHF
TRBV7-4,.,TRBJ2-2,.,TGTGCCAGCAGCTTACAGAGTAGGGTCACCGGGGAGCTGTTTTTT,CASSLQSRVTGELFF
TRBV7-2,many,TRBJ2-3,.,TGTGCCAGCAGCGTCGGGGGCCCCAGGGACCATACGCAGTATTTT,CASSVGGPRDHTQYF
TRBV12-3/TRBV12-4,many,TRBJ1-3,.,TGTGCCAGCAGAGATAACAGGGCGGGAAACACCATATATTTT,CASRDNRAGNTIYF
TRBV5-5,few,TRBJ2-3,TRBD1,TGTGCCAGCAGCGCCCGACAGGGTCGTTTAGCAGATACGCAGTATTTT,CASSARQGRLADTQYF
TRBV7-2,.,TRBJ2-3,TRBD2,TGTGCCAGCAGCTTAAGCCTAGCGGAAAATACGCAGTATTTT,CASSLSLAENTQYF
TRBV10-2,.,TRBJ2-2,TRBD2,TGCGCCAGCAGTGAACAGCCGGGACTAGCAGACACCGGGGAGCTGTTTTTT,CASSEQPGLADTGELFF
TRBV6-6,few,TRBJ2-1,TRBD2,TGTGCCAGCAGTTTCACAGAACGGGTTAGCGGGAGCCCGGGGCAGTTCTTC,CASSFTERVSGSPGQFF
TRBV2,.,TRBJ1-6,.,TGTGCCAGCATCACCGCGGATAATTCACCCCTCCACTTT,CASITADNSPLHF